This passage covers 9 T cell receptor beta chains from one sample sequenced in a study of tumor-infiltrating lymphocytes in localized non-small cell lung cancer. Using immunoSEQ multiplex PCR, the repertoire was profiled, and TCRdb retains in-frame clones only, with some absent. The repertoire holds around 25,000 clones, with roughly 66% as singletons. Sequencing was done on a sample of lung tumor tissue. These receptors were collected from a human donor with non-small cell lung cancer.

The chain carries TRBV4-3 and TRBJ1-5, with D maybe TRBD1 (5 bases). Trimming shortened V by 2 bases and J by 9 bases, and 14 bases separated the two germline ends. The CDR3 has 14 residues. Per the germline V gene, CDR1 is LGHNA and CDR2 is YSLEER. CDR3 DNA sequence: TGCGCCAGCAGCCAAAACCATGGGGGTCGGCCCCAGCATTTT. This gives the protein CASSQNHGGRPQHF.

The rearrangement joins TRBV5-1 to TRBJ1-5, with D perhaps TRBD1 (5 bases). The germline V gene has CDR1 SGHRS and CDR2 YFSETQ. The CDR3 runs 15 residues. V lost 2 bases and J lost 2, with 11 bases in between. The CDR3 reads CASSLGESGNQPQHF. The CDR3 DNA reads TGCGCCAGCAGCTTAGGGGAGAGTGGCAATCAGCCCCAGCATTTT.

Only one count was recorded for this clone. An end of the junction differs from the germline gene, which may be a read error. This rearrangement joins TRBV6-1 to TRBJ2-2; D is uncertain. Germline CDR1 reads MNHNS; CDR2 reads SASEGT. The CDR3 has 11 amino acids. The CDR3 bases are TGTGCCGGCAGGAACACCGGGGAGCTGTTTTTT. This translates into CAGRNTGELFF.

This clone was counted a few times. V and J are TRBV10-1 and TRBJ1-6, with D possibly TRBD1 on 5 matching bases. The CDR3 sequence is 12 residues long. V lost 10 bases and J lost 9, with 13 bases in between. Per germline, CDR1 WNHNN and CDR2 SYGVQD (reference sequence). DNA of the CDR3: TGCGCCACCGGGACGGGGACTTCACCCCTCCACTTT. Amino acid sequence: CATGTGTSPLHF.

The genes are TRBV10-3 and TRBJ2-1, with 10 bases aligning to TRBD2. Looked up from germline, CDR1 is ENHRY and CDR2 is SYGVKD. The CDR3 is made up of 16 amino acids. Trimming took 6 bases from V and 0 from J; bases not matched to a gene: 5. The CDR3 DNA reads TGTGCCATCAGGGGTGCTAGCGGGGGCTCCTACAATGAGCAGTTCTTC. Translated, it gives CAIRGASGGSYNEQFF.

This chain links TRBV25-1 with TRBJ2-7; no clear D. The germline CDR1 and CDR2 sequences are MGHDK and SYGVNS. V was pared by 2 bases and J by 2 bases, with 4 bases between. The length of the CDR3 is 12 residues. The CDR3 DNA reads TGTGCCAGCAGTGAAACCCCCTACGAGCAGTACTTC. This encodes CASSETPYEQYF.

The J gene is TRBJ2-5, the V gene TRBV12-5; 8 nucleotides align to TRBD2. Germline-derived CDR1 and CDR2 are LGHNT and FRNRAP. The trim removed 1 base at V and 5 bases at J, leaving 0 bases unmatched. This CDR3 comprises 13 residues. The CDR3 region is CASGLGGGETQYF. CDR3 in DNA: TGTGCTAGTGGTTTGGGCGGGGGGGAGACCCAGTACTTC.

CDR3: CASSLETGDTGELFF. In DNA, the CDR3 is TGTGCCAGCAGCTTAGAGACAGGTGACACCGGGGAGCTGTTTTTT. The chain couples TRBV11-2 to TRBJ2-2; TRBD1 might be the D (6 bases). CDR3 size: 15 residues. Trimming stripped 0 bases from V and 3 bases from J, with 8 bases between. The germline V gene has CDR1 SGHAT and CDR2 FQNNGV.

CDR3 sequence: CSVPDTGPYTF. The DNA of the CDR3 is TGCAGTGTCCCGGACACAGGGCCCTACACCTTC. V and J are TRBV20-1 and TRBJ1-2, with a tentative D call TRBD1 (6 bases). Trimming took off 7 bases at V and 10 bases at J, with 16 bases between the two ends. This CDR3 comprises 11 residues. The germline gives CDR1 DFQATT, CDR2 SNEGSKA (reference sequence).